The clone carrying this T cell receptor (beta chain) has a count of ten or more. Trimming removed 5 bases at V and 4 bases at J, with 11 bases between. This CDR3 comprises 13 residues. CDR1 PRHDT and CDR2 FYEKMQ come from the germline V gene (reference sequence). Arm-PCR of CDR3 regions and iRepertoire HTBI primers were the basis on which TCR beta libraries were built. TCRdb ran MiXCR on the multiplex PCR reads and lists one entry per CDR3 protein. Of approximately 540,000 distinct CDR3 sequences in the sample, approximately 12% were seen once. Time point of the sample: newly diagnosed GD, antithyroid drugs for less than 3 months. PBMC RNA served as the TCR library source. The data are from a study of regulatory T cells in long-lasting Graves disease. The same data also went into a second study, on T cells in Graves' hyperthyroidism and ophthalmopathy. That source reports: Diagnosis of hyperthyroidism was new in patients aged 18 to 65, and its duration was under 2 months.

Source: peripheral blood mononuclear cells (PBMCs), taken at new diagnosis, from a patient treated with antithyroid drugs. The rearrangement uses TRBV13 and TRBJ2-5; the D is unclear. The TCR sequence derives from a woman aged 25 to 39 with Graves disease. The CDR3 is CASSNVNRETQYF. The CDR3 coding sequence is TGTGCCAGCAGCAACGTCAATCGAGAGACCCAGTACTTC.